This passage covers 13 T cell receptor beta chains from one sample sequenced in a study of breast tumors, draining lymph nodes, adjacent tissues. Axillary draining lymph nodes of breast cancer patients supplied the node samples. TCRdb fed the multiplex PCR reads into MiXCR, producing one record per CDR3 protein. The sample consists of roughly 220,000 distinct CDR3 sequences, 34% of them appearing once. The specimen was axillary lymph node tissue. These receptors all come from a female donor with breast cancer. Some clones in this sample may be carry-over from other donors' samples.

This clonotype showed up many times. A much bigger clone sits one base away, suggesting this may be a read error. V usage is TRBV2 and J usage is TRBJ1-2; D possibly corresponds to TRBD1 (5 bases). The germline gives CDR1 SNHLY, CDR2 FYNNEI. Trimming pared 6 bases from V and 5 bases from J, leaving 16 bases between. The CDR3 runs to 14 residues. CDR3 nucleotide sequence: TGTGCCAGCAGACCTGGACACACGCCATATGGCTACACCTTC. It is translated as CASRPGHTPYGYTF. The complete variable domain, with remaining parts taken from reference TRBV2 and TRBJ1-2, reads EPEVTQTPSHQVTQMGQEVILRCVPISNHLYFYWYRQILGQKVEFLVSFYNNEISEKSEIFDDQFSVERPDGSNFTLKIRSTKLEDSAMYFCASRPGHTPYGYTFGSGTRLTVV.

The rearrangement links TRBV7-2 to TRBJ2-1; tentatively, D is TRBD1 (6 bases). Per the germline V gene, CDR1 is SGHTA and CDR2 is FQGNSA. The CDR3 runs to 17 residues. Trimming shortened V by 6 bases and J by 0 bases, and 18 bases separated the two germline ends. In nucleotides, the CDR3 is TGTGCCAGCAGTTACCGACAGGCCCGTAGCTCCTACAATGAGCAGTTCTTC. It translates to CASSYRQARSSYNEQFF. Supplemented by reference TRBV7-2 and TRBJ2-1, the full variable domain reads GAGVSQSPSNKVTEKGKDVELRCDPISGHTALYWYRQSLGQGLEFLIYFQGNSAPDKSGLPSDRFSAERTGGSVSTLTIQRTQQEDSAVYLCASSYRQARSSYNEQFFGPGTRLTVL.

The chain recombines TRBV11-2 with TRBJ2-1; D not resolved. Per the germline V gene, CDR1 is SGHAT and CDR2 is FQNNGV. The CDR3 is 11 amino acids. V shed 1 base and J shed 10 bases, with 5 bases lying between them. The CDR3 DNA reads TGTGCCAGCAGCTTAGGCCCGGAGCAGTTCTTC. This sequence encodes CASSLGPEQFF.

Turning to this clonotype: A much larger clone lies one base from this, so it may be a read error. The chain is built from TRBV6-6 and TRBJ1-5; D perhaps matches TRBD1 (5 bases). Germline V gene lookup returns CDR1 MNHNY and CDR2 SVGAGI (reference sequence). The V gene lost 7 bases and the J gene lost 0 bases, with 16 bases spanning the gap. CDR3 size: 16 residues. The CDR3 DNA reads TGTGCCAGCACCCAATCCGCAGGGTTTAGCAATCAGCCCCAGCATTTT. Translated: CASTQSAGFSNQPQHF.

This clonotype was picked up many times. The chain is built from TRBV7-9 and TRBJ2-1; TRBD2 agrees at 10 bases. Germline V gene sequence: CDR1 SEHNR, CDR2 FQNEAQ (reference sequence). J gave up 4 bases and V 7 bases, and 7 bases lay outside the gene matches. This CDR3 region has 15 residues. The CDR3 spells CASIPGTSAYNEQFF. CDR3 DNA: TGTGCCAGCATCCCCGGGACTAGCGCATACAATGAGCAGTTCTTC.

This clonotype has a single count. The chain carries TRBV7-2 and TRBJ1-5, with TRBD1 as a possible D gene (6 bases). This CDR3 has 15 amino acids. CDR1 SGHTA and CDR2 FQGNSA come from the germline V gene. V gave up 5 bases and J gave up 7 bases, with 18 bases separating them. The chain's CDR3 is CASSLGGGGAQPQHF. The CDR3 DNA is TGTGCCAGCAGCCTCGGGGGCGGGGGAGCACAGCCCCAGCATTTT.

This clonotype was counted at least ten times. This chain connects TRBV20-1 to TRBJ2-1; TRBD1 agrees at 7 bases. With 3 bases clipped from V and 2 bases from J, the junction kept 4 bases outside the gene matches. The CDR3 contains 14 residues. In germline, CDR1 is DFQATT, CDR2 SNEGSKA (reference sequence). Here the CDR3 DNA reads TGCAGTGCTAGTTGGACAGGAACCTACAATGAGCAGTTCTTC. Translated, it gives CSASWTGTYNEQFF.

Concerning this clonotype: Since a much larger clone is just one base distant, this may be a read error. A read error is likely, as this CDR3 ends without the conserved phenylalanine or tryptophan. V gene TRBV7-2 combines with J gene TRBJ2-5, with D hard to call. This CDR3 spans 12 amino acids. Looked up from germline, CDR1 is SGHTA and CDR2 is FQGNSA. V lost 2 bases, J lost 4 bases, and 5 bases lay in between. This chain's CDR3 is CASSLIRETQYL. CDR3 in DNA: TGTGCCAGCAGCTTAATTCGAGAGACCCAGTACCTC.

This clonotype was observed at least ten times. The V gene is TRBV5-6, the J gene TRBJ1-3; D unresolved. The germline V gene has CDR1 SGHDT and CDR2 YYEEEE. Between the trimmed V and J ends, which lost 4 bases and 0 bases, there was a span of 17 bases. The length of the CDR3 is 17 residues. CDR3 amino acids: CASSLGEMRLSGNTIYF. In DNA, the CDR3 is TGTGCCAGCAGCCTTGGGGAGATGCGGCTCTCTGGAAACACCATATATTTT. Drawing the rest from reference TRBV5-6 and TRBJ1-3, the complete variable domain is DAGVTQSPTHLIKTRGQQVTLRCSPKSGHDTVSWYQQALGQGPQFIFQYYEEEERQRGNFPDRFSGHQFPNYSSELNVNALLLGDSALYLCASSLGEMRLSGNTIYFGEGSWLTVV.

V and J are TRBV29-1 and TRBJ1-2; possibly TRBD1 for D (6 bases). V lost 1 base to trimming and J lost 4 bases, with 13 bases between them. This CDR3 has 14 residues. Germline assignment: CDR1 SQVTM and CDR2 ANQGSEA. The CDR3 region is CSVEVGRGAYGYTF. The DNA for the CDR3 is TGCAGCGTTGAAGTAGGCAGGGGCGCCTATGGCTACACCTTC.

At least ten counts were recorded for this clonotype. This sequence joins TRBV2 and TRBJ2-4, with unresolved D. The length of the CDR3 is 14 residues. From germline, CDR1 is SNHLY and CDR2 FYNNEI. V gave up 3 bases and J gave up 0 bases, with 6 bases separating them. The CDR3 nucleotides read TGTGCCAGCAGTGAGAGGATAGCCAAAAACATTCAGTACTTC. Its protein is CASSERIAKNIQYF.

This clonotype showed up just once. This chain connects TRBV11-2 to TRBJ1-4; possibly TRBD1 for D (5 bases). The CDR3 contains 17 residues. Between the trimmed V and J ends, which lost 5 bases and 3 bases, there was a span of 19 bases. In germline, CDR1 is SGHAT, CDR2 FQNNGV. CDR3 amino acids: CASSLAGPGGANEKLFF. Here the CDR3 DNA reads TGTGCCAGCAGCCTAGCGGGACCGGGGGGGGCTAATGAAAAACTGTTTTTT.

This clonotype was counted ten times or more. The chain uses TRBV4-3 and TRBJ2-1; D assignment may be TRBD1 or TRBD2 (5 bases each). The CDR3 covers 13 residues. Germline V CDR1 and CDR2: LGHNA, YSLEER. The V end was cut by 5 bases, the J end by 14 bases, with 19 bases between. In nucleotides, the CDR3 is TGCGCCAGCAGCTTACGTCCGGGACGGCGCGAGTTCTTC. It is translated as CASSLRPGRREFF.